Below, 25 T cell receptor beta chains from the same sample are listed, as sequenced in a study of T-cell reconstitution after alpha-beta-depleted transplantation in children. Unique molecular identifiers were incorporated into the prepared TCRbeta library. Via MiXCR, TCRdb re-called the PCR reads, giving one row per CDR3 protein. The sample lists 350,000 to 450,000 distinct CDR3 sequences, around 21% occurring once. Sequenced material: PBMCs from the stem cell graft donor, taken from the stem cell graft. All receptors derive from a human donor who donated a stem cell graft to a child with acute myeloid leukemia.

This clonotype was seen just once. CDR3 bases: TGTGCCACCAGTGATTTAGGGGGAGAATACTACAATGAGCAGTTCTTC. Its protein product is CATSDLGGEYYNEQFF. The chain employs TRBV24-1 and TRBJ2-1, with a tentative D call TRBD1 (6 bases). The V gene lost 1 base and the J gene lost 3 bases, with 12 bases spanning the gap. Looked up from germline, CDR1 is KGHDR and CDR2 is SFDVKD. CDR3 length equals 16 residues.

This rearrangement joins TRBV24-1 to TRBJ2-3; 8 nucleotides line up with TRBD1. The CDR3 runs to 15 residues. V trimming: 4 bases; J trimming: 6 bases; junction bases outside the gene matches: 8. CDR1 is KGHDR and CDR2 is SFDVKD in the germline V gene. The CDR3 DNA is TGTGCCACCAGTGACGTCTTGACAGGGGTGGATACGCAGTATTTT. It yields the protein CATSDVLTGVDTQYF.

This clonotype was seen ten or more times. The V call is TRBV5-6, the J call TRBJ1-4; D unclear. The CDR3 runs 15 residues. V dropped 0 bases and J dropped 4 bases, with 10 bases sitting between them. From germline, CDR1 is SGHDT and CDR2 YYEEEE. The CDR3 nucleotides are TGTGCCAGCAGCTTGGTGGGTTTTGTTAATGAAAAACTGTTTTTT. As protein: CASSLVGFVNEKLFF.

The chain has TRBV6-5 and TRBJ1-5; TRBD1 matches at 10 bases. With V trimmed by 4 bases and J by 6 bases, 3 bases remained unmatched. Germline assignment: CDR1 MNHEY and CDR2 SVGAGI. The CDR3 has 14 amino acids. CDR3 sequence (DNA): TGTGCCAGCAGTTCCGGGACAGGGGTTCAGCCCCAGCATTTT. Translation gives CASSSGTGVQPQHF.

This CDR3 reads CASSLAAVTGELFF. The CDR3 DNA follows: TGCGCCAGCAGCTTGGCCGCTGTCACCGGGGAGCTGTTTTTT. This chain joins TRBV5-1 and TRBJ2-2; D call uncertain. The V end lost 0 bases, the J end lost 4 bases, and 7 bases lay between the germline ends. The CDR3 loop spans 14 amino acids. Germline V gene data show CDR1 as SGHRS and CDR2 as YFSETQ.

This clonotype was seen more than once but under ten times. The chain couples TRBV24-1 to TRBJ2-3; D ambiguous. Trimming removed 6 bases from V and 2 bases from J, with 14 bases in between. The CDR3 has 15 amino acids. CDR1 is KGHDR and CDR2 is SFDVKD in the germline V gene. CDR3 nucleotide sequence: TGTGCCACCAGTCTCGACGGAGTTAACACAGATACGCAGTATTTT. Its protein product is CATSLDGVNTDTQYF.

This clonotype has just a few counts. The rearrangement uses TRBV4-1 and TRBJ2-2; D is unclear. There are 15 residues in the CDR3. The V end was cut by 1 base, the J end by 1 base, with 7 bases between. In germline, CDR1 is MGHRA, CDR2 YSYEKL. The CDR3 DNA reads TGCGCCAGCAGCCAAGGTCCGCGGAACACCGGGGAGCTGTTTTTT. Its protein product is CASSQGPRNTGELFF.

This clonotype turned up a few times. The genes are TRBV15 and TRBJ2-1; 7 bases are shared with TRBD1. The CDR3 spans 18 residues. V dropped 0 bases and J dropped 3; count of bases not matched to a gene: 11. CDR1 is LNHNV and CDR2 is YYDKDF in the germline V gene (reference sequence). As DNA, the CDR3 is TGTGCCACCAGCAGAGAGGGACGACAGGGCCAAAACTACAATGAGCAGTTCTTC. The encoded protein is CATSREGRQGQNYNEQFF.

This clonotype came up many times. V gene TRBV29-1 combines with J gene TRBJ2-2; 7 nucleotides agree with TRBD2. The length of the CDR3 is 14 residues. Germline assignment: CDR1 SQVTM and CDR2 ANQGSEA. J lost 4 bases, V lost 4 bases, and 6 bases had no gene match. CDR3 in amino acids: CSVVGWGGTGELFF. The CDR3 DNA reads TGCAGCGTTGTTGGATGGGGGGGCACCGGGGAGCTGTTTTTT.

V usage is TRBV25-1 and J usage is TRBJ1-4; weak D call: TRBD1 (5 bases). The ends were cut back, 2 bases at V and 8 bases at J, with 15 bases in the middle. CDR3 length equals 15 residues. CDR1 is MGHDK, CDR2 SYGVNS, per germline. In nucleotides, the CDR3 is TGTGCCAGCAGTGAAAGGGGTTCAGGGTACGAAAAACTGTTTTTT. Its translation: CASSERGSGYEKLFF. The full variable domain, with the rest looked up from reference TRBV25-1 and TRBJ1-4, is EADIYQTPRYLVIGTGKKITLECSQTMGHDKMYWYQQDPGMELHLIHYSYGVNSTEKGDLSSESTVSRIRTEHFPLTLESARPSHTSQYLCASSERGSGYEKLFFGSGTQLSVL.

This clonotype was detected a few times. The V and J genes are TRBV7-9 and TRBJ2-7; 10 bases fit TRBD1. CDR3 size: 15 residues. The ends lost 2 bases at V and 3 bases at J; junction bases unmatched: 4. Germline CDR1 SEHNR, CDR2 FQNEAQ (reference sequence). The CDR3 region has the DNA TGTGCCAGCAGCTTATGGACAGGGGGAGGCTACGAGCAGTACTTC. Amino acid sequence: CASSLWTGGGYEQYF.

This clonotype has a count of ten or more. The genes are TRBV4-2 and TRBJ2-5; 8 positions agree with TRBD2. The germline V gene has CDR1 LGHNA and CDR2 YNFKEQ. J lost 4 bases, V lost 2 bases, and 12 bases had no gene match. This CDR3 has 17 residues. CDR3: CASSQYSGGPRGETQYF. CDR3 DNA: TGTGCCAGCAGCCAATACTCGGGAGGGCCAAGAGGAGAGACCCAGTACTTC.

The chain employs TRBV12-3 or TRBV12-4 and TRBJ2-1; the D gene is possibly TRBD1 (5 bases). With 5 bases removed from V and 2 bases from J, the gap between germline ends came to 10 bases. The CDR3 totals 14 residues. CDR3 protein: CASSPGLTYNEQFF. CDR3 in DNA: TGTGCCAGCAGTCCAGGGTTAACCTACAATGAGCAGTTCTTC.

This clonotype came up a few times. CDR3 nucleotide sequence: TGTGCCAGCAGATCCCATAGCAATCAGCCCCAGCATTTT. Translating gives CASRSHSNQPQHF. This chain connects TRBV6-6 to TRBJ1-5; no firm D call. The CDR3 runs 13 residues. Germline V gene sequence: CDR1 MNHNY, CDR2 SVGAGI (reference sequence). Trimming took 6 bases from V and 0 from J, leaving 6 bases between them.

The chain employs TRBV20-1 and TRBJ2-7; D remains unclear. The V end lost 0 bases, the J end lost 4 bases, and 13 bases lay between the germline ends. The CDR3 is 14 residues long. Germline CDR1 reads DFQATT; CDR2 reads SNEGSKA (reference sequence). The CDR3 region has the DNA TGCAGTGCTAGAGATCTAAGGGTTTCATACGAGCAGTACTTC. Translating gives CSARDLRVSYEQYF.

This clonotype was recorded a few times. The V and J genes are TRBV10-1 and TRBJ2-3; D possibly matches TRBD1 or TRBD2 (5 bases each). Germline-derived CDR1 and CDR2 are WNHNN and SYGVQD (reference sequence). The CDR3 consists of 14 residues. Trimming pared 8 bases from V and 1 base from J, leaving 13 bases between. The CDR3 DNA follows: TGCGCCAGCTCCCAGCGGACACGCACAGATACGCAGTATTTT. Residues: CASSQRTRTDTQYF.

This chain links TRBV2 with TRBJ1-1; D unclear. Germline V gives CDR1 SNHLY, CDR2 FYNNEI. CDR3 length: 14 amino acids. The ends were cut back, 7 bases at V and 1 base at J, with 13 bases in the middle. Here the CDR3 DNA reads TGTGCCAGCAATCCAGCGGGGAGGAACACTGAAGCTTTCTTT. Protein product: CASNPAGRNTEAFF.

This clonotype was detected a few times. The chain employs TRBV12-3 or TRBV12-4 and TRBJ2-2; D unclear. The CDR3 runs to 14 residues. V was cut by 4 bases and J by 0 bases, with 6 bases left in between. In nucleotides, the CDR3 is TGTGCCAGCAGTTCGACTGCGAACACCGGGGAGCTGTTTTTT. This sequence encodes CASSSTANTGELFF.

This clonotype was detected only a few times. The J gene is TRBJ2-2, the V gene TRBV5-1; 9 bases line up with TRBD1. Trimming took 3 bases from V and 3 from J; bases not matched to a gene: 3. The CDR3 covers 15 residues. Germline values: CDR1 SGHRS, CDR2 YFSETQ. The CDR3 DNA reads as TGCGCCAGCAGCTGGGGACAGGGAGACACCGGGGAGCTGTTTTTT. Translated: CASSWGQGDTGELFF.

With regard to this clonotype: At one of its ends the junction is not consistent with the germline gene, which may arise from a read error. The CDR3 DNA is TGTGCCAGCAGTGGACTAGATAAGTACAATGAGCGGTTCTTC. It yields the protein CASSGLDKYNERFF. The chain is built from TRBV12-3 or TRBV12-4 and TRBJ2-1, with 7 bases lining up with TRBD2. The CDR3 is made up of 14 amino acids.

This sequence joins TRBV6-2 or TRBV6-3 and TRBJ2-1; TRBD2 matches at 7 bases. This CDR3 comprises 17 residues. Per the germline V gene, CDR1 is MNHEY and CDR2 is SVGEGT. J was trimmed by 0 bases and V by 6 bases; bases with no gene match: 11. Here the CDR3 DNA reads TGTGCCAGCAGCTACGTGGCTAGCGGTTACTCCTACAATGAGCAGTTCTTC. Its translation is CASSYVASGYSYNEQFF.

This clonotype was detected only a few times. The chain is built from TRBV5-1 and TRBJ2-1; 13 nucleotides match TRBD2. The V segment lost 4 bases and the J segment 7 bases; nucleotides outside the gene matches: 5. The CDR3 consists of 15 residues. The germline V gene encodes CDR1 SGHRS and CDR2 YFSETQ. The CDR3 loop reads CASSQTSGRLNEQFF. The CDR3 region has the DNA TGCGCCAGCAGCCAGACTAGCGGGAGGTTAAATGAGCAGTTCTTC.

This clonotype was detected only a few times. J is TRBJ1-6 and V is TRBV20-1, with 7 nucleotides matching TRBD1. The length of the CDR3 is 14 residues. J was trimmed by 8 bases and V by 3 bases; bases with no gene match: 7. Germline V gives CDR1 DFQATT, CDR2 SNEGSKA (reference sequence). The CDR3 region is CSARGQSSYSPLHF. In DNA, the CDR3 is TGCAGTGCTAGGGGACAGTCCTCTTATTCACCCCTCCACTTT.

The chain recombines TRBV3-1 with TRBJ2-1, with 10 bases fitting TRBD2. This CDR3 region has 16 residues. Germline values: CDR1 LGHDT, CDR2 YNNKEL (reference sequence). Losses at the gene ends were 4 bases for V and 4 bases for J; bases not matched to a gene: 7. The CDR3 sequence: CASSPTGTSEYNEQFF. DNA of the CDR3: TGTGCCAGCAGCCCAACCGGGACTAGCGAGTACAATGAGCAGTTCTTC.

The genes are TRBV15 and TRBJ2-3; a weak D match, TRBD1 (6 bases). CDR1 LNHNV and CDR2 YYDKDF come from the germline V gene (reference sequence). V lost 0 bases, J lost 4 bases, and 11 bases lay in between. This CDR3 is built from 15 residues. CDR3 amino acids: CATSRDRGNADTQYF. Here the CDR3 DNA reads TGTGCCACCAGCAGAGACAGGGGTAATGCAGATACGCAGTATTTT.